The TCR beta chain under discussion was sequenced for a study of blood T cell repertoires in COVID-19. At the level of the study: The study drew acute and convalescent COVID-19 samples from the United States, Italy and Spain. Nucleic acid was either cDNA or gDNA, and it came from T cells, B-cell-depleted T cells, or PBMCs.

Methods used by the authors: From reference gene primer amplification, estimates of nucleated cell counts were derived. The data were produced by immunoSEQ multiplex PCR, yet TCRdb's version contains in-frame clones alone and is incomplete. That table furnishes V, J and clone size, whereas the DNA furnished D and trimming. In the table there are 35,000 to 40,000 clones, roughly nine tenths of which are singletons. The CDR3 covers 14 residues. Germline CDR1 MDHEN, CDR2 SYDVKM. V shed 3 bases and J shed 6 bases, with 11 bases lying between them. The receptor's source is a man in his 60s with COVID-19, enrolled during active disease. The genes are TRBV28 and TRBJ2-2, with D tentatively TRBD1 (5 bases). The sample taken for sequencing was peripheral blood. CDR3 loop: CASSFPGRSGELFF. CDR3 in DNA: TGTGCCAGCAGTTTTCCAGGGCGGTCCGGGGAGCTGTTTTTT. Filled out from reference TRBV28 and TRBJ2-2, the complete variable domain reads DVKVTQSSRYLVKRTGEKVFLECVQDMDHENMFWYRQDPGLGLRLIYFSYDVKMKEKGDIPEGYSVSREKKERFSLILESASTNQTSMYLCASSFPGRSGELFFGEGSRLTVL.